The 26 T cell receptor beta chains reported below all come from one sample, sequenced in a study of patients and donors after allogeneic stem cell transplantation. TCRdb reprocessed the RT-PCR reads via MiXCR and lists one record per CDR3 protein. The table includes about 960,000 distinct CDR3 sequences, approximately 18% detected once. Sequencing was carried out using blood, either unsorted or a sorted T cell fraction (not recorded which). These receptors were obtained from a human donor who was either an allogeneic HSCT recipient or a stem cell or donor lymphocyte infusion donor (not recorded which). It is not recorded whose cells these are; they may come from a transplant donor.

In this sample, this clonotype turned up a few times. The V call is TRBV4-2, the J call TRBJ2-1; 8 bases fit TRBD2. The CDR3 contains 15 residues. Germline loops: CDR1 LGHNA, CDR2 YNFKEQ. V shed 1 base, J shed 8 bases, and the junction held 7 bases outside the gene matches. The CDR3 loop is CASSQVPPGGDEQFF. In DNA form, the CDR3 reads TGTGCCAGCAGCCAAGTCCCCCCGGGAGGGGATGAGCAGTTCTTC.

The rearrangement links TRBV4-1 to TRBJ2-1; 12 nucleotides match TRBD2. V trimming: 3 bases; J trimming: 2 bases; junction bases outside the gene matches: 5. This CDR3 comprises 17 residues. Germline CDR1 reads MGHRA; CDR2 reads YSYEKL. The CDR3 loop is CASSHSSGRATYNEQFF. The CDR3, as DNA: TGCGCCAGCAGCCATTCTAGCGGGAGGGCTACCTACAATGAGCAGTTCTTC.

The chain combines TRBV29-1 with TRBJ1-1; possibly TRBD1 for D (5 bases). Germline V gene sequence: CDR1 SQVTM, CDR2 ANQGSEA. This CDR3 is built from 14 residues. V lost 1 base to trimming and J lost 0 bases, with 9 bases between them. CDR3 coding DNA: TGCAGCGTTGAAGGGGGCAGGTTGAACACTGAAGCTTTCTTT. Amino acid sequence: CSVEGGRLNTEAFF.

This chain connects TRBV7-9 to TRBJ1-1, with D perhaps matching TRBD1 (6 bases). The V end was cut by 4 bases, the J end by 1 base, with 13 bases between. This CDR3 comprises 15 residues. Germline V gene lookup returns CDR1 SEHNR and CDR2 FQNEAQ (reference sequence). The CDR3 here is CASSSRGGENTEAFF. DNA of the CDR3: TGTGCCAGCAGCTCCCGAGGGGGGGAGAACACTGAAGCTTTCTTT.

V usage is TRBV6-1 and J usage is TRBJ1-1; tentatively, D is TRBD1 (6 bases). The CDR3 is 17 residues long. Germline CDR1 and CDR2: MNHNS and SASEGT. V lost 5 bases to trimming and J lost 3 bases, with 22 bases between them. CDR3 in amino acids: CASSQRQVSPRDTEAFF. The CDR3 DNA reads TGTGCCAGCAGTCAAAGACAGGTTTCCCCTCGGGACACTGAAGCTTTCTTT.

This clonotype was detected only a few times. The V gene is TRBV6-1, the J gene TRBJ2-3, with 8 positions matching TRBD2. Looked up from germline, CDR1 is MNHNS and CDR2 is SASEGT. V trimming: 8 bases; J trimming: 0 bases; junction bases outside the gene matches: 7. This CDR3 has 15 amino acids. In DNA form, the CDR3 reads TGTGCCAGCCGCACGGGGGGGTTCAGCACAGATACGCAGTATTTT. Protein: CASRTGGFSTDTQYF.

Remarks on this clonotype: Germline is not matched at one junction end, which may reflect a read error. V gene TRBV7-2 combines with J gene TRBJ1-1, with D unclear. Germline CDR1 is SGHTA and CDR2 is FQGNSA. This CDR3 has 11 amino acids. CDR3 nucleotide sequence: TGTGCCAGCAGCCCTGGACCGACCGTTTACTTT. It encodes CASSPGPTVYF.

This clonotype was counted between two and nine times. In DNA, the CDR3 is TGCAGTGCTAGGGCCCATCCTAATGGCTACACCTTC. This gives the protein CSARAHPNGYTF. V usage is TRBV20-1 and J usage is TRBJ1-2; D remains ambiguous. The CDR3 sequence is 12 residues long. The V gene lost 3 bases and the J gene lost 6 bases, with 11 bases spanning the gap. Germline loops: CDR1 DFQATT, CDR2 SNEGSKA (reference sequence).

This clonotype was seen more than once but under ten times. The rearrangement joins TRBV10-3 to TRBJ2-3, with D tentatively TRBD1 or TRBD2 (6 bases each). Trimming stripped 8 bases from V and 0 bases from J, with 9 bases between. The V gene's germline CDR1 is ENHRY and CDR2 SYGVKD. CDR3 length: 13 amino acids. The CDR3 protein is CAIAGQSTDTQYF. The CDR3 coding sequence is TGTGCCATCGCGGGACAAAGCACAGATACGCAGTATTTT.

This clonotype was seen many times. The chain recombines TRBV12-3 or TRBV12-4 with TRBJ2-2; maybe TRBD2 (6 bases). Trimming pared 6 bases from V and 2 bases from J, leaving 13 bases between. The CDR3 is 15 amino acids. Written as DNA, the CDR3 is TGTGCCAGCAGCGTCGGGACTCCTAACACCGGGGAGCTGTTTTTT. Its translation is CASSVGTPNTGELFF.

The gene calls are TRBV24-1 and TRBJ1-1, with 8 bases that match TRBD1. Germline trimming cut 5 bases from V and 1 base from J; bases unmatched to any gene: 5. Germline loops: CDR1 KGHDR, CDR2 SFDVKD. CDR3 size: 15 residues. This chain's CDR3 is CATSAAGQANTEAFF. CDR3 DNA sequence: TGTGCCACCAGTGCAGCGGGACAGGCGAACACTGAAGCTTTCTTT.

At least ten counts were recorded for this clonotype. This rearrangement joins TRBV12-3 or TRBV12-4 to TRBJ2-7; maybe TRBD2 (7 bases). CDR3 length: 14 residues. V lost 5 bases to trimming and J lost 3 bases, with 14 bases between them. The CDR3 here is CASSPRGGGYEQYF. The DNA of the CDR3 is TGTGCCAGCAGTCCCCGGGGAGGGGGCTACGAGCAGTACTTC.

This clonotype was seen a few times. The CDR3 reads CASRLAGVYEQYF. In DNA, the CDR3 is TGTGCCAGCCGACTAGCGGGAGTTTACGAGCAGTACTTC. This chain uses TRBV7-2 with TRBJ2-7; TRBD2 matches at 12 bases. This CDR3 has 13 residues. V dropped 8 bases and J dropped 4; count of bases not matched to a gene: 3. Looked up from germline, CDR1 is SGHTA and CDR2 is FQGNSA.

DNA of the CDR3: TGCGCCAGCAGACCCCCGGGACTCAGGGGGGATACGCAGTATTTT. It encodes CASRPPGLRGDTQYF. The rearrangement uses TRBV5-1 and TRBJ2-3; D might be TRBD1 (7 bases). The CDR3 extends over 15 amino acids. Germline V CDR1 and CDR2: SGHRS, YFSETQ. The V and J ends lost 5 bases and 6 bases respectively, with 19 bases between them.

A few counts support this clonotype. This chain uses TRBV25-1 with TRBJ1-4, with 7 bases identical to TRBD1. The CDR3 has 12 residues. V shed 7 bases, J shed 7 bases, and the junction held 3 bases outside the gene matches. Germline CDR1 and CDR2: MGHDK and SYGVNS. CDR3 nucleotide sequence: TGTGCCAGCAAACAGGGGACTGAAAAACTGTTTTTT. This translates into CASKQGTEKLFF.

This clonotype was detected a few times. The rearrangement links TRBV15 to TRBJ2-3; the D is unclear. Looked up from germline, CDR1 is LNHNV and CDR2 is YYDKDF (reference sequence). This CDR3 spans 13 amino acids. Trimming took off 2 bases at V and 6 bases at J, with 9 bases between the two ends. CDR3 sequence reads: CATSRLGPDTQYF. The CDR3 DNA sequence: TGTGCCACCAGCAGACTGGGTCCGGATACGCAGTATTTT. Based on the CDR3 plus reference TRBV15 and TRBJ2-3, the full variable domain is DAMVIQNPRYQVTQFGKPVTLSCSQTLNHNVMYWYQQKSSQAPKLLFHYYDKDFNNEADTPDNFQSRRPNTSFCFLDIRSPGLGDTAMYLCATSRLGPDTQYFGPGTRLTVL.

The sample holds a few counts of this clonotype. The gene calls are TRBV18 and TRBJ2-7, with unresolved D. The V gene lost 3 bases and the J gene lost 6 bases, with 15 bases spanning the gap. The CDR3 covers 14 residues. Per the germline V gene, CDR1 is KGHSH and CDR2 is LQKENI. The CDR3 sequence is CASSPIVDGVEQYF. DNA of the CDR3: TGTGCCAGCTCACCGATCGTGGACGGCGTCGAGCAGTACTTC.

This clonotype was recorded a few times. This chain uses TRBV18 with TRBJ2-1, with a weak D call TRBD2 (6 bases). Germline V gene data show CDR1 as KGHSH and CDR2 as LQKENI. The CDR3 contains 13 residues. V lost 2 bases and J 7 bases, leaving 9 bases between the germline ends. The CDR3 loop is CASSPGTENEQFF. In nucleotides, the CDR3 is TGTGCCAGCTCACCAGGGACTGAGAATGAGCAGTTCTTC.

Ten or more counts support this clonotype. This sequence joins TRBV12-3 or TRBV12-4 and TRBJ2-7, with D perhaps TRBD2 (5 bases). Trimming removed 3 bases from V and 0 bases from J, with 12 bases in between. The CDR3 has 15 residues. CDR3 coding DNA: TGTGCCAGCAGTTTGCGGGCCGTGAGCTCCTACGAGCAGTACTTC. Translating it yields CASSLRAVSSYEQYF.

The chain combines TRBV7-6 with TRBJ1-6, with D possibly matching TRBD1 (5 bases). The CDR3 sequence is 15 residues long. V was shortened by 0 bases and J by 9 bases, with 12 bases between the two germline ends. Germline CDR1 and CDR2: SGHVS and FNYEAQ. CDR3: CASSLARVGGSPLHF. CDR3 in DNA: TGTGCCAGCAGCTTAGCGAGGGTTGGGGGTTCACCCCTCCACTTT.

This chain links TRBV7-3 with TRBJ2-2; 8 nucleotides agree with TRBD1. The CDR3 extends over 16 amino acids. The V segment lost 0 bases and the J segment 3 bases; nucleotides outside the gene matches: 3. Germline V gene data show CDR1 as SGHTA and CDR2 as FQGTGA. Written as DNA, the CDR3 is TGTGCCAGCAGCTTAACGGTGACAGGGGACACCGGGGAGCTGTTTTTT. This codes for CASSLTVTGDTGELFF.

The table lists this clonotype with a few counts. This chain connects TRBV7-7 to TRBJ2-5, with D unresolved. Germline V gene lookup returns CDR1 SSHAT and CDR2 FNYEAQ (reference sequence). The CDR3 runs to 13 residues. Trimming stripped 2 bases from V and 1 base from J, with 5 bases between. The CDR3 is CASSLSFQETQYF. CDR3 nucleotides: TGTGCCAGCAGCTTAAGCTTCCAAGAGACCCAGTACTTC.

This chain links TRBV24-1 with TRBJ2-2, with D perhaps TRBD2 (5 bases). The CDR3 is 14 amino acids. V was shortened by 1 base and J by 7 bases, with 9 bases between the two germline ends. Looked up from germline, CDR1 is KGHDR and CDR2 is SFDVKD. The CDR3 DNA follows: TGTGCCACCAGTGATTTTGAGGGAATCGGGGAGCTGTTTTTT. This translates into CATSDFEGIGELFF.

V usage is TRBV25-1 and J usage is TRBJ1-1; tentatively, D is TRBD1 (6 bases). Trimming removed 1 base from V and 1 base from J, with 13 bases in between. CDR1 and CDR2 from the germline V gene are MGHDK and SYGVNS. The CDR3 consists of 16 residues. The DNA of the CDR3 is TGTGCCAGCAGTGAATTACGGACAGCGACGAACACTGAAGCTTTCTTT. Residues: CASSELRTATNTEAFF.

The rearrangement links TRBV6-2 or TRBV6-3 to TRBJ1-5; 12 nucleotides line up with TRBD1. CDR1 and CDR2 (germline): MNHEY, SVGEGT. This CDR3 is 15 amino acids long. V lost 6 bases to trimming and J lost 6 bases; unmatched junction nucleotides: 6. The CDR3 region is CASRYGTGGFQPQHF. CDR3 in DNA: TGTGCCAGCAGATACGGGACAGGGGGCTTTCAGCCCCAGCATTTT.

This clonotype was counted a few times. This chain connects TRBV5-6 to TRBJ2-7; TRBD1 is a possible D gene (6 bases). Between the trimmed V and J ends, which lost 3 bases and 2 bases, there was a span of 18 bases. Germline-derived CDR1 and CDR2 are SGHDT and YYEEEE. The length of the CDR3 is 16 residues. The CDR3 loop is CASSSDQGKRTYEQYF. The CDR3 DNA sequence: TGTGCCAGCAGCTCCGATCAGGGGAAGCGGACCTACGAGCAGTACTTC.